Sequencing of this T cell receptor (beta chain) was carried out in a study of T cells after yellow fever vaccination. This clonotype has more than one count but fewer than ten. Each CDR3 protein is one row after TCRdb ran MiXCR on the 5' RACE reads. The sample contains hundreds of thousands of distinct CDR3 sequences, about 12% of which appear only once. The CDR3 spans 15 residues. Germline CDR1 and CDR2: SGHAT and FQNNGV. Deletions cut 5 bases from V and 7 bases from J, with 21 bases between. Specimen: PBMCs, collected on the day of the yellow fever booster vaccination. The sequence was collected from a man aged 25-45 years who received the YFV17D yellow fever vaccine. This chain links TRBV11-2 with TRBJ2-7; perhaps TRBD2 as D (5 bases). The CDR3 DNA reads TGTGCCAGCAGCCCCAAGGTGCGGGTGGAAAAAGAGCAGTACTTC. Protein product: CASSPKVRVEKEQYF.